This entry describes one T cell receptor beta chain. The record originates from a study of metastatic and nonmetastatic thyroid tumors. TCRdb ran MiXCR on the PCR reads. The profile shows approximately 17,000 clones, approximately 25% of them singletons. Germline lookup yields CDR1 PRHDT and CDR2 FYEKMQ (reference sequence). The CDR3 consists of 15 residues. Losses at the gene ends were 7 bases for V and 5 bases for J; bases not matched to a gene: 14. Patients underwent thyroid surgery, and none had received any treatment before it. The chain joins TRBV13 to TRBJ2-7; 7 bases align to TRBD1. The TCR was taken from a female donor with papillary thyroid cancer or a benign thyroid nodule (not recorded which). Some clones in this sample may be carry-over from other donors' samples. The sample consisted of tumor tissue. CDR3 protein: CASISTVTGSHEQYF. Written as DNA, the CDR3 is TGTGCCAGCATCTCAACCGTGACAGGGTCCCACGAGCAGTACTTC.